The next 31 T cell receptor beta chains were all read from a single sample in a study of blood T cell repertoires in COVID-19. TCRdb's copy holds only in-frame clones and misses some; the assay was immunoSEQ multiplex PCR. The repertoire holds some 250,000 clones, with more than 75% as singletons. Sequenced material: PBMCs or T cells enriched from blood (not recorded which). The receptors stem from a woman aged 35 to 49 with acute COVID-19.

The rearrangement links TRBV5-1 to TRBJ2-3; D is perhaps TRBD1 (6 bases). Germline CDR1 is SGHRS and CDR2 is YFSETQ. This CDR3 has 17 amino acids. Deletions cut 4 bases from V and 0 bases from J, with 18 bases between. This CDR3 reads CASSPMAGVPSTDTQYF. For the CDR3, the DNA is TGCGCCAGCAGCCCGATGGCAGGGGTTCCTAGCACAGATACGCAGTATTTT. The full variable domain, in which reference TRBV5-1 and TRBJ2-3 provide the parts outside the CDR3, is KAGVTQTPRYLIKTRGQQVTLSCSPISGHRSVSWYQQTPGQGLQFLFEYFSETQRNKGNFPGRFSGRQFSNSRSEMNVSTLELGDSALYLCASSPMAGVPSTDTQYFGPGTRLTVL.

This chain uses TRBV21-1 with TRBJ2-2; TRBD1 is taken as the D call from the table, unchecked against the DNA. TRBV21-1 has pseudogene status. The CDR3 contains 14 residues. The DNA for the CDR3 is TGTGCCAGCAGCGCGGTCAGGGGAACCGGGGAGCTGTTTTTT. The encoded protein is CASSAVRGTGELFF.

The CDR3 DNA sequence: TGTGCCAGCAGCAAGACTAGCGCGGCAGATACGCAGTATTTT. It codes for CASSKTSAADTQYF. The chain joins TRBV7-9 to TRBJ2-3; 8 nucleotides agree with TRBD2. V dropped 5 bases and J dropped 4; count of bases not matched to a gene: 5. Germline CDR1 and CDR2: SEHNR and FQNEAQ (reference sequence). The CDR3 consists of 14 residues.

The chain links TRBV5-1 to TRBJ2-7, with 7 positions matching TRBD1. This CDR3 spans 16 amino acids. Germline-derived CDR1 and CDR2 are SGHRS and YFSETQ. J was trimmed by 4 bases and V by 4 bases; bases with no gene match: 14. CDR3 amino acids: CASSITTGTVTYEQYF. CDR3 in DNA: TGCGCCAGCAGCATAACCACCGGGACAGTGACTTACGAGCAGTACTTC.

The chain uses TRBV18 and TRBJ2-5; 8 positions match TRBD1. This CDR3 is built from 17 residues. The J segment lost 1 base and the V segment lost 7 bases, leaving 14 bases of the junction unmatched. Germline lookup yields CDR1 KGHSH and CDR2 LQKENI. This CDR3 is CASFSDSTGESQETQYF. Written as DNA, the CDR3 is TGTGCCAGCTTCTCAGATTCGACAGGGGAAAGCCAAGAGACCCAGTACTTC.

The gene calls are TRBV10-3 and TRBJ1-3; D not resolved. Germline-derived CDR1 and CDR2 are ENHRY and SYGVKD. Trimming took 0 bases from V and 2 from J, leaving 8 bases between them. The CDR3 spans 15 residues. CDR3 amino acids: CAISESWAPGNTIYF. The CDR3, as DNA: TGTGCCATCAGTGAGTCTTGGGCCCCTGGAAACACCATATATTTT.

The V gene is TRBV28, the J gene TRBJ1-5, with D tentatively TRBD1 (5 bases). V lost 6 bases and J lost 1, with 19 bases in between. CDR3 length: 17 residues. Germline V CDR1 and CDR2: MDHEN, SYDVKM. CDR3 in DNA: TGTGCCAGCAGGCGGGGGACCGCAGCGGGGAGCAATCAGCCCCAGCATTTT. Its translation is CASRRGTAAGSNQPQHF.

J is TRBJ2-2 and V is TRBV27; TRBD2 is a possible D gene (6 bases). The CDR3 is made up of 17 amino acids. From germline, CDR1 is MNHEY and CDR2 SMNVEV (reference sequence). V lost 6 bases, J lost 1 base, and 18 bases lay in between. This CDR3 is CASSSFLRGRNTGELFF. CDR3 DNA: TGTGCCAGCAGCAGTTTTCTTCGGGGGAGGAACACCGGGGAGCTGTTTTTT.

The chain joins TRBV7-9 to TRBJ2-5; 9 bases are a match to TRBD1. The ends lost 5 bases at V and 5 bases at J; junction bases unmatched: 9. Germline assignment: CDR1 SEHNR and CDR2 FQNEAQ (reference sequence). The CDR3 has 15 amino acids. The CDR3 bases are TGTGCCAGCAGCGCTCGGACAGGGGTCGAGGAGACCCAGTACTTC. It specifies CASSARTGVEETQYF.

This chain uses TRBV24-1 with TRBJ1-1, with a possible D match to TRBD1 (5 bases). CDR1 KGHDR and CDR2 SFDVKD come from the germline V gene. Trimming removed 7 bases from V and 1 base from J, with 9 bases in between. This CDR3 contains 13 residues. The CDR3: CATRDTSNTEAFF. The CDR3 DNA reads TGTGCCACCAGGGACACCTCGAACACTGAAGCTTTCTTT.

This clone was recorded at least ten times. The chain combines TRBV4-1 with TRBJ2-1; a possible D gene is TRBD2 (5 bases). The CDR3 sequence is 14 residues long. Germline loops: CDR1 MGHRA, CDR2 YSYEKL. Trimming pared 2 bases from V and 7 bases from J, leaving 12 bases between. The chain's CDR3 is CASSQLGSGNEQFF. CDR3 nucleotides: TGCGCCAGCAGCCAACTAGGGTCGGGGAATGAGCAGTTCTTC.

The chain links TRBV11-3 to TRBJ2-1; 13 bases fit TRBD2. This CDR3 is 15 amino acids long. V lost 5 bases and J lost 9; bases outside the gene matches: 7. Per the germline V gene, CDR1 is SGHNT and CDR2 is YENEEA. The CDR3 DNA reads as TGTGCCAGCAGCCCCCGGACTAGCGGGAGCGGTGAGCAGTTCTTC. Protein product: CASSPRTSGSGEQFF.

The J gene is TRBJ2-2, the V gene TRBV21-1; the D segment call TRBD2 is taken from the table without a DNA check. TRBV21-1 is recorded as a pseudogene. The CDR3 extends over 14 amino acids. CDR3 DNA sequence: TGTGCCAGCACCATTCGGGAGGACACCGGGGAGCTGTTTTTT. This sequence encodes CASTIREDTGELFF.

The J gene is TRBJ2-2, the V gene TRBV11-3; D is possibly TRBD1 (6 bases). The CDR3 totals 16 residues. V was clipped by 5 bases and J by 0 bases, with 13 bases between them. Germline V gene lookup returns CDR1 SGHNT and CDR2 YENEEA. The CDR3 sequence: CASSLGTLANTGELFF. CDR3 nucleotides: TGTGCCAGCAGCCTCGGGACACTCGCGAACACCGGGGAGCTGTTTTTT.

This rearrangement joins TRBV24-1 to TRBJ2-1; tentatively, D is TRBD2 (6 bases). The CDR3 covers 16 residues. Germline assignment: CDR1 KGHDR and CDR2 SFDVKD. Trimming removed 3 bases from V and 10 bases from J, with 21 bases in between. This chain's CDR3 is CATSDIVGTWGGEQFF. For the CDR3, the DNA is TGTGCCACCAGTGATATCGTAGGGACTTGGGGCGGCGAGCAGTTCTTC.

This clone was recorded only once. The chain links TRBV12-3 or TRBV12-4 to TRBJ1-5, with 10 bases lining up with TRBD1. The CDR3 loop spans 13 amino acids. V dropped 7 bases and J dropped 7; count of bases not matched to a gene: 4. CDR3 DNA sequence: TGTGCCAGCAAGGGACAGGGGTTACAGCCCCAGCATTTT. Its protein product is CASKGQGLQPQHF.

The rearrangement links TRBV6-5 to TRBJ2-6; possible D gene TRBD1, 5 bases. The germline V gene encodes CDR1 MNHEY and CDR2 SVGAGI. This CDR3 is 14 amino acids long. V was cut by 6 bases and J by 1 base, with 7 bases left in between. CDR3 in DNA: TGTGCCAGCAGACCAGGGTCTGGGGCCAACGTCCTGACTTTC. Residues: CASRPGSGANVLTF.

The CDR3 loop is CASRELAGGRETQYF. The CDR3, as DNA: TGTGCCAGCAGAGAACTAGCGGGAGGGCGGGAGACCCAGTACTTC. The V and J genes are TRBV27 and TRBJ2-5, with 13 nucleotides matching TRBD2. Germline V CDR1 and CDR2: MNHEY, SMNVEV (reference sequence). This CDR3 is 15 amino acids long. V trimming: 6 bases; J trimming: 5 bases; junction bases outside the gene matches: 6.

The chain combines TRBV5-1 with TRBJ1-1; D unclear. Germline-derived CDR1 and CDR2 are SGHRS and YFSETQ. Trimming cost V 4 bases and J 0 bases, with 10 bases left between them. This CDR3 is built from 14 residues. The CDR3 loop reads CASSSTGMNTEAFF. CDR3 DNA: TGCGCCAGCAGCAGTACGGGTATGAACACTGAAGCTTTCTTT.

The V call is TRBV5-1, the J call TRBJ1-3; TRBD1 might be the D (5 bases). The CDR3 loop spans 15 amino acids. V was shortened by 4 bases and J by 0 bases, with 11 bases between the two germline ends. Germline loops: CDR1 SGHRS, CDR2 YFSETQ. The CDR3 DNA follows: TGCGCCAGCAGCCTAGGGGCTAACTCTGGAAACACCATATATTTT. Amino acid sequence: CASSLGANSGNTIYF.

The V call is TRBV5-1, the J call TRBJ1-1, with 8 bases identical to TRBD1. The V gene's germline CDR1 is SGHRS and CDR2 YFSETQ. V was pared by 0 bases and J by 0 bases, with 4 bases of the junction left unmatched. The CDR3 runs 16 residues. The CDR3 sequence: CASSLAQGAVNTEAFF. The CDR3 DNA reads TGCGCCAGCAGCTTGGCCCAGGGGGCAGTGAACACTGAAGCTTTCTTT.

The chain combines TRBV4-2 with TRBJ2-1, with TRBD2 matching 11 bases. The CDR3 consists of 16 residues. After removal of 3 bases from V and 4 bases from J, the junction contained 5 bases not matched to a gene. Germline values: CDR1 LGHNA, CDR2 YNFKEQ. The CDR3 nucleotides read TGTGCCAGCAGCCATCTCCGGACTAGCGGGTACAATGAGCAGTTCTTC. Amino acids: CASSHLRTSGYNEQFF.

This clone was seen once. The V gene is TRBV2, the J gene TRBJ2-5; the D gene is possibly TRBD1 (6 bases). Germline V gene lookup returns CDR1 SNHLY and CDR2 FYNNEI. The CDR3 extends over 16 amino acids. Trimming cost V 1 base and J 5 bases, with 17 bases left between them. The CDR3 region has the DNA TGTGCCAGCAGTGAAGGGAGACAGGATGGGGTGGAGACCCAGTACTTC. As protein: CASSEGRQDGVETQYF.

This chain links TRBV5-6 with TRBJ1-2; the match to TRBD1 covers 7 bases. This CDR3 has 14 amino acids. Looked up from germline, CDR1 is SGHDT and CDR2 is YYEEEE. Trimming at V came to 2 bases and at J to 7 bases, leaving 8 bases not matched to a gene. CDR3 protein: CASSFRDSSFGYTF. In nucleotides, the CDR3 is TGTGCCAGCAGCTTCCGGGACAGTTCTTTTGGCTACACCTTC.

The chain joins TRBV4-2 to TRBJ2-1, with 9 bases identical to TRBD2. V was pared by 7 bases and J by 3 bases, with 16 bases of the junction left unmatched. CDR3 length: 18 residues. The V gene's germline CDR1 is LGHNA and CDR2 YNFKEQ. The CDR3 reads CASTQGVREGFSYNEQFF. Here the CDR3 DNA reads TGTGCCAGCACCCAGGGAGTGCGGGAGGGCTTTAGCTACAATGAGCAGTTCTTC.

This clone was detected only once. This chain joins TRBV19 and TRBJ2-7, with 9 bases identical to TRBD1. The V gene's germline CDR1 is LNHDA and CDR2 SQIVND (reference sequence). Unmatched junction bases numbered 3, after V lost 0 bases and J lost 3 bases. This CDR3 has 15 amino acids. This CDR3 is CASSIDTGGSYEQYF. The CDR3 nucleotides are TGTGCCAGTAGTATAGATACAGGGGGCAGCTACGAGCAGTACTTC.

This chain links TRBV5-1 with TRBJ1-1; D is unresolved. CDR3 size: 15 residues. The germline V gene has CDR1 SGHRS and CDR2 YFSETQ. Trimming stripped 0 bases from V and 3 bases from J, with 12 bases between. CDR3 coding DNA: TGCGCCAGCAGCTTGGCTGGCACGAGGGACACTGAAGCTTTCTTT. It specifies CASSLAGTRDTEAFF.

This chain uses TRBV7-3 with TRBJ2-7, with D possibly matching TRBD1 (6 bases). Trimming took off 2 bases at V and 2 bases at J, with 13 bases between the two ends. The CDR3 length is 15 residues. Looked up from germline, CDR1 is SGHTA and CDR2 is FQGTGA. This CDR3 reads CASSLGWQGPYEQYF. The CDR3 coding sequence is TGTGCCAGCAGCTTAGGGTGGCAGGGGCCCTACGAGCAGTACTTC.

The chain is built from TRBV5-1 and TRBJ1-4; D might be TRBD1 (6 bases). The V gene's germline CDR1 is SGHRS and CDR2 YFSETQ. V shed 4 bases and J shed 5 bases, with 15 bases lying between them. The CDR3 extends over 15 amino acids. The CDR3 loop reads CASSLAGTKNEKLFF. DNA of the CDR3: TGCGCCAGCAGCCTCGCCGGGACAAAAAATGAAAAACTGTTTTTT.

The gene calls are TRBV29-1 and TRBJ2-5; 10 nucleotides agree with TRBD2. V was pared by 3 bases and J by 2 bases, with 12 bases of the junction left unmatched. This CDR3 comprises 17 residues. The germline V gene encodes CDR1 SQVTM and CDR2 ANQGSEA. The CDR3 is CSVDSGLAGVGQETQYF. As DNA, the CDR3 is TGCAGCGTTGACAGCGGGCTAGCGGGAGTAGGGCAAGAGACCCAGTACTTC. The complete variable domain, with remaining parts taken from reference TRBV29-1 and TRBJ2-5, reads SAVISQKPSRDICQRGTSLTIQCQVDSQVTMMFWYRQQPGQSLTLIATANQGSEATYESGFVIDKFPISRPNLTFSTLTVSNMSPEDSSIYLCSVDSGLAGVGQETQYFGPGTRLLVL.

In DNA, the CDR3 is TGTGCCAGCAGCTTAGATGGCCTAGCGGGGAACTACAATGAGCAGTTCTTC. Translated: CASSLDGLAGNYNEQFF. The chain employs TRBV7-9 and TRBJ2-1; TRBD2 aligns across 9 bases. Germline values: CDR1 SEHNR, CDR2 FQNEAQ (reference sequence). V shed 1 base and J 3 bases; nucleotides not matched to a gene: 7. This CDR3 has 17 residues.